These T cell receptor beta chains were read from a single sample in a study of memory CD4+ T cells and cytomegalovirus serostatus. Produced via immunoSEQ multiplex PCR; TCRdb's table is partial and in-frame only. Seen here are about 61,000 clones, around 80% observed once, and the top ten hold over 0.4%. The source material was memory CD4+ T cells from blood. The source is an adult in good health and CMV-seronegative. Some clones in this sample may be carry-over from other donors' samples. The CDR3 runs from the conserved cysteine through the conserved F or W. D genes are given only for firm matches. Not all rows give a size; the values are once, few, many and, for expanded clones, a class.

>TRBV19|.|TRBJ1-1|.
TGTGCCAGTAGTCCTAAGGGAGGAGGTGAAGCTTTCTTT
CASSPKGGGEAFF
>TRBV30|.|TRBJ1-1|.
TGTGCCTGGAGTGTACCTGGGGCGGGGAAAGCTTTCTTT
CAWSVPGAGKAFF
>TRBV19|.|TRBJ1-2|TRBD1
TGTGCCAGTAGTATAGAGGGGACAGGGTGGTATGGCTACACCTTC
CASSIEGTGWYGYTF
>TRBV11-2|once|TRBJ2-7|.
TGTGCCAGCAGCCGGGAGGGACAGGGCTCCTACGAGCAGTACTTC
CASSREGQGSYEQYF
>TRBV10-3|.|TRBJ2-7|.
TGTGCCATCAGTCCACCTACCGGAGGACGCTACGAGCAGTACTTC
CAISPPTGGRYEQYF
>TRBV6-5|few|TRBJ1-1|.
TGTGCCAGCAGTTACCGGAACACTGAAGCTTTCTTT
CASSYRNTEAFF
>TRBV10-3|.|TRBJ2-7|TRBD2
TGTGCCACCGGACTAGCGGGAAGTAACGAGCAGTACTTC
CATGLAGSNEQYF
>TRBV4-1|.|TRBJ1-2|TRBD1
TGCGCCAGCAGAAGGCCGGGACAGGGGTATGGCTACACCTTC
CASRRPGQGYGYTF
>TRBV15|.|TRBJ1-2|.
TGTGCCACCAGCAGAGATCATCCGGGTGGCTACACCTTC
CATSRDHPGGYTF
>TRBV11-2|once|TRBJ1-3|.
TGTGCCAGCAGCTTAGGGGCCCTCTCTGGAAACACCATATATTTT
CASSLGALSGNTIYF
>TRBV5-4|.|TRBJ2-3|TRBD1
TGTGCCAGCAGCCCGGCCGGGACAGGGGGCTCAGATACGCAGTATTTT
CASSPAGTGGSDTQYF
>TRBV5-4|few|TRBJ1-2|.
TGTGCCAGCAGCTTGGATTCGAGGGGCTACACCTTC
CASSLDSRGYTF
>TRBV5-4|.|TRBJ2-4|TRBD1
TGTGCCAGCAGCCTTGCCCCGGGACAGGTCGGGGACATTCAGTACTTC
CASSLAPGQVGDIQYF
>TRBV5-1|.|TRBJ1-1|.
TGCGCCAGCAGCATGACAGGATCGAAGACTGAAGCTTTCTTT
CASSMTGSKTEAFF
>TRBV4-3|.|TRBJ2-5|TRBD1
TGCGCCAGCAGCCAAGGGACAGGGATGTCAGGAGAGACCCAGTACTTC
CASSQGTGMSGETQYF
>TRBV18|.|TRBJ2-5|.
TGTGCCAGCTCACCACGGAGGGCCCGGGGGGAGACCCAGTACTTC
CASSPRRARGETQYF
>TRBV10-3|.|TRBJ2-5|TRBD1
TGTGCCATCAGTGGCGGACAGGAAGAGACCCAGTACTTC
CAISGGQEETQYF
>TRBV18|.|TRBJ1-6|TRBD1
TGTGCCAGCTCACCGCTCCACGGACAGGGGAATTCACCCCTCCACTTT
CASSPLHGQGNSPLHF
>TRBV27|.|TRBJ1-4|.
TGTGCCAGCAGTTTTGGAGGCGCGGCGGCTAATGAAAAACTGTTTTTT
CASSFGGAAANEKLFF
>TRBV19|.|TRBJ2-1|.
TGTGCCAGTAGCGGTGGGAGAATCTCTTACTACAATGAGCAGTTCTTC
CASSGGRISYYNEQFF
>TRBV27|few|TRBJ2-3|.
TGTGCCAGCAGTTTATTTGGTACGGCCCGCACAGATACGCAGTATTTT
CASSLFGTARTDTQYF
>TRBV7-2|.|TRBJ2-7|TRBD1
TGTGCCAGCAGCTTTGGGCAGGGGGTGCAGTACTTC
CASSFGQGVQYF
>TRBV10-3|once|TRBJ1-1|.
TGTGCCATCAGTGAGTCCCAGTTTATGAACACTGAAGCTTTCTTT
CAISESQFMNTEAFF
>TRBV2|.|TRBJ2-3|.
TGTGCCAGCAGCAGCGCCCCCAGGGGTACGCAGTATTTT
CASSSAPRGTQYF
>TRBV2|.|TRBJ2-7|.
TGTGCCTCCCCTCCTGACATTAAGGGGATCACCTACGAGCAGTACTTC
CASPPDIKGITYEQYF
>TRBV7-8|.|TRBJ2-1|TRBD1
TGTGCCAGCAGCCCTAGGACAGGCTACAATGAGCAGTTCTTC
CASSPRTGYNEQFF
>TRBV7-2|.|TRBJ2-5|.
TGTGCCAGCAGCTTTTATTCCGGGACCCAGTACTTC
CASSFYSGTQYF
>TRBV4-2|few|TRBJ1-2|TRBD1
TGTGCCAGCAGCCAAGGCCCGACAGGGGGGGAAGCTAACTATGGCTACACCTTC
CASSQGPTGGEANYGYTF
>TRBV7-3|once|TRBJ2-3|TRBD1
TGTGCCAGCAGCTTTGGACAGGGGGGGGATACGCAGTATTTT
CASSFGQGGDTQYF
>TRBV7-3|.|TRBJ2-3|.
TGTGCCAGCAGCTTAAGGGCACGATCCACAGATACGCAGTATTTT
CASSLRARSTDTQYF
>TRBV2|.|TRBJ2-7|.
TGTGCCAGCAGTGAAGGCGTGATGGGCAACGAGCAGTACTTC
CASSEGVMGNEQYF
>TRBV4-2|few|TRBJ1-1|.
TGTGCCAGCAGCCGGATGTCGGACGCAAAGGGGGCTTTCTTT
CASSRMSDAKGAFF
>TRBV11-2|.|TRBJ1-2|TRBD1
TGTGCCAGCAGCTTTCAGGGGGCATATGGCTACACCTTC
CASSFQGAYGYTF
>TRBV4-1|.|TRBJ2-5|TRBD2
TGCGCCAGCAGCCAATGGAGCGGGGGGGCGGGGGAGACCCAGTACTTC
CASSQWSGGAGETQYF
>TRBV30|once|TRBJ2-7|TRBD1
TGTGCCTGGAGAACCGGGACAGCGACCTACGAGCAGTACTTC
CAWRTGTATYEQYF
>TRBV6-6|.|TRBJ1-2|.
TGTGCCAGCAGAGGACAGACGGGTGACTATGGCTACACCTTC
CASRGQTGDYGYTF
>TRBV10-3|few|TRBJ2-2|.
TGTGCCATCAGGGCAAACTTGGACGGGGAGCTGTTTTTT
CAIRANLDGELFF
>TRBV12-5|.|TRBJ2-2|TRBD2
TGTGCTAGTGGCCGAAGCGGGAGTACAGGTCCCGGGGAGCTGTTTTTT
CASGRSGSTGPGELFF
>TRBV7-2|.|TRBJ2-1|.
TGTGCCAGCAGCCCCAGGGGCCACAAGCAGTTCTTC
CASSPRGHKQFF